Below are 27 T cell receptor beta chains sequenced from a single sample in a study of blood T cell repertoires in COVID-19 (dated by TCRdb to 2018 to 2020). Library prep was done by the immunoSEQ multiplex PCR assay. Drawn from immuneACCESS, this table holds only the in-frame rearrangements with V and J called that TCRdb kept. Clones are partly lost; checked studies trace under half to an unresolved V gene and leave the rest unexplained. This sample is represented by 190,000 or so clones; around 82% of them were singletons. 7% to 9% of the sample is in the top ten clones. Sample: PBMCs or T cells enriched from blood (not recorded which). These receptor sequences come from a man aged 40-50 years who had recovered from COVID-19.

This clone appeared a single time. This chain connects TRBV10-3 to TRBJ1-2, with D possibly being TRBD1 (5 bases). The V and J ends lost 8 bases and 6 bases respectively, with 28 bases between them. Germline CDR1 and CDR2: ENHRY and SYGVKD. The CDR3 loop spans 17 amino acids. The CDR3 region has the DNA TGTGCCATCTCGCCGGGTTACTCCGGGACTGCCACGCATGGCTACACCTTC. Residues: CAISPGYSGTATHGYTF.

The genes are TRBV2 and TRBJ2-5; TRBD2 matches 8 bases. The CDR3 spans 15 residues. Germline CDR1 and CDR2: SNHLY and FYNNEI. V trimming: 6 bases; J trimming: 5 bases; junction bases outside the gene matches: 11. The DNA for the CDR3 is TGTGCCAGCAGGTCGGACGGGGGGGGCTGGGAGACCCAGTACTTC. Translated, it gives CASRSDGGGWETQYF.

This clone has just one count. The rearrangement joins TRBV2 to TRBJ2-3; a weak D match, TRBD2 (6 bases). The V gene lost 7 bases and the J gene lost 2 bases, with 19 bases spanning the gap. Looked up from germline, CDR1 is SNHLY and CDR2 is FYNNEI. The length of the CDR3 is 16 residues. CDR3 nucleotides: TGTGCCAGCAAGGCGGGGACCACCACTGCCACAGATACGCAGTATTTT. This translates into CASKAGTTTATDTQYF.

V and J are TRBV5-1 and TRBJ1-3; 9 bases agree with TRBD1. The CDR3 contains 17 residues. Unmatched junction bases numbered 12, after V lost 4 bases and J lost 4 bases. Germline CDR1 and CDR2: SGHRS and YFSETQ. In DNA, the CDR3 is TGCGCCAGCAGCCCTCTGGACAGGGGATTTTCCGGAAACACCATATATTTT. It translates to CASSPLDRGFSGNTIYF.

This clone showed up just a few times. The CDR3 spells CASSTSGQETQYF. The CDR3 DNA reads as TGTGCCAGCAGCACTAGCGGCCAAGAGACCCAGTACTTC. The chain recombines TRBV3-1 (or the pseudogene TRBV3-2) with TRBJ2-5; 8 positions match TRBD2. This CDR3 is 13 amino acids long. After removal of 5 bases from V and 1 base from J, the junction contained 0 bases not matched to a gene. Germline lookup yields CDR1 LGHDT and CDR2 YNNKEL (reference sequence).

The rearrangement uses TRBV18 and TRBJ2-7; weak D call: TRBD1 (6 bases). Germline CDR1 KGHSH, CDR2 LQKENI. The CDR3 is 14 residues long. V was trimmed by 0 bases and J by 0 bases, leaving 6 bases between them. The CDR3 region has the DNA TGTGCCAGCTCACCACCGGGACACTCCTACGAGCAGTACTTC. It is translated as CASSPPGHSYEQYF.

In the case of this clone: Within the sample, other DNA sequences also encode this same CDR3. The V call is TRBV7-8, the J call TRBJ1-1; D remains ambiguous. CDR1 SGHVS and CDR2 FQNEAQ come from the germline V gene. CDR3 size: 13 residues. With 4 bases removed from V and 2 bases from J, the gap between germline ends came to 8 bases. The CDR3 region has the DNA TGTGCCAGCAGCTCTGGACTCAACACTGAAGCTTTCTTT. This sequence encodes CASSSGLNTEAFF.

The chain joins TRBV15 to TRBJ2-1, with 7 bases aligning to TRBD2. Losses at the gene ends were 1 base for V and 8 bases for J; bases not matched to a gene: 17. Germline assignment: CDR1 LNHNV and CDR2 YYDKDF (reference sequence). The CDR3 loop spans 18 amino acids. In DNA, the CDR3 is TGTGCCACCAGCAGAGTTGTAGAGCGCGGGAGAACGTCAGATGAGCAGTTCTTC. It specifies CATSRVVERGRTSDEQFF.

The CDR3 region has the DNA TGTGCCAGCAGTTCTCTGAGGGAGCAGTACTTC. The encoded protein is CASSSLREQYF. The chain carries TRBV7-9 and TRBJ2-7; D is undetermined. Germline V gene sequence: CDR1 SEHNR, CDR2 FQNEAQ (reference sequence). The V and J ends lost 6 bases and 7 bases respectively, with 10 bases between them. The length of the CDR3 is 11 residues.

The chain is built from TRBV27 and TRBJ1-5; TRBD1 might be the D (6 bases). From germline, CDR1 is MNHEY and CDR2 SMNVEV (reference sequence). CDR3 length: 15 residues. V shed 6 bases and J shed 2 bases, with 14 bases lying between them. The CDR3 here is CASSSYREGNQPQHF. The DNA for the CDR3 is TGTGCCAGCAGCTCTTACAGGGAAGGCAATCAGCCCCAGCATTTT.

In nucleotides, the CDR3 is TGTGCCAGCAGCCCAGGACAGGGCAAGGTGCCCCAGCATTTT. It translates to CASSPGQGKVPQHF. The chain recombines TRBV7-2 with TRBJ1-5; TRBD1 matches at 8 bases. After removal of 5 bases from V and 9 bases from J, the junction contained 9 bases not matched to a gene. The germline V gene has CDR1 SGHTA and CDR2 FQGNSA. This CDR3 has 14 residues. Full variable domain (missing parts from reference TRBV7-2 and TRBJ1-5): GAGVSQSPSNKVTEKGKDVELRCDPISGHTALYWYRQSLGQGLEFLIYFQGNSAPDKSGLPSDRFSAERTGGSVSTLTIQRTQQEDSAVYLCASSPGQGKVPQHFGDGTRLSIL.

The gene calls are TRBV3-1 (or the pseudogene TRBV3-2) and TRBJ1-3; perhaps TRBD1 as D (5 bases). The CDR3 extends over 16 amino acids. Germline V lookup: CDR1 LGHDT, CDR2 YNNKEL (reference sequence). Deletions cut 0 bases from V and 4 bases from J, with 13 bases between. The DNA of the CDR3 is TGTGCCAGCAGCCAAGATTATTATGGGGCGGGAAACACCATATATTTT. Protein sequence: CASSQDYYGAGNTIYF.

The chain links TRBV11-2 to TRBJ2-1, with 10 bases aligning to TRBD1. V lost 5 bases and J lost 6; bases outside the gene matches: 4. Germline CDR1 SGHAT, CDR2 FQNNGV. The CDR3 has 14 residues. The CDR3 is CASSRQGASNEQFF. The CDR3 DNA reads as TGTGCCAGCAGCAGACAGGGGGCCTCCAATGAGCAGTTCTTC.

The chain combines TRBV13 with TRBJ2-7; 10 bases line up with TRBD1. Per the germline V gene, CDR1 is PRHDT and CDR2 is FYEKMQ (reference sequence). The ends lost 5 bases at V and 2 bases at J; junction bases unmatched: 3. This CDR3 spans 14 amino acids. The CDR3 DNA reads TGTGCCAGCAGCCGGGACAGGGGAACCTACGAGCAGTACTTC. Amino acid sequence: CASSRDRGTYEQYF.

The chain uses TRBV6-1 and TRBJ1-1; D call uncertain. Germline V gives CDR1 MNHNS, CDR2 SASEGT. This CDR3 contains 14 residues. Trimming cost V 0 bases and J 7 bases, with 12 bases left between them. CDR3 coding DNA: TGTGCCAGCAGTGAAGCGCTTCAGGCAGGTGAAGCTTTCTTT. The encoded protein is CASSEALQAGEAFF.

The V gene is TRBV29-1, the J gene TRBJ1-1, with TRBD1 as a possible D gene (5 bases). This CDR3 is built from 12 residues. The germline V gene has CDR1 SQVTM and CDR2 ANQGSEA. Trimming cost V 6 bases and J 4 bases, with 12 bases left between them. DNA for the CDR3: TGCAGCGTGGGCGGAAGGGGCACTGAAGCTTTCTTT. Translation gives CSVGGRGTEAFF.

This chain connects TRBV24-1 to TRBJ2-3; 8 nucleotides line up with TRBD2. CDR1 and CDR2 (germline): KGHDR, SFDVKD. Trimming removed 0 bases from V and 5 bases from J; junction bases left unmatched: 3. The CDR3 runs 15 residues. This CDR3 reads CATSDLRGGLDTQYF. The CDR3, as DNA: TGTGCCACCAGTGATTTGCGCGGGGGGCTAGATACGCAGTATTTT.

The chain combines TRBV3-1 (or the pseudogene TRBV3-2) with TRBJ1-1; a weak D match, TRBD1 (5 bases). The CDR3 covers 12 residues. CDR1 is LGHDT, CDR2 YNNKEL, per germline (reference sequence). Trimming shortened V by 7 bases and J by 10 bases, and 16 bases separated the two germline ends. The DNA for the CDR3 is TGTGCCAGCACTACAGGCGGGGGTTTAGCTTTCTTT. It is translated as CASTTGGGLAFF.

CDR3 bases: TGTGGCGCATCGGGAACAGGGTTGGATGGCTACACCTTC. Translation: CGASGTGLDGYTF. The chain links TRBV10-3 to TRBJ1-2, with a tentative D call TRBD1 (6 bases). This CDR3 is built from 13 residues. Germline-derived CDR1 and CDR2 are ENHRY and SYGVKD.

V gene TRBV5-1 combines with J gene TRBJ2-3; D not certain. The CDR3 runs to 16 residues. CDR1 and CDR2 from the germline V gene are SGHRS and YFSETQ. With 4 bases removed from V and 0 bases from J, the gap between germline ends came to 15 bases. DNA of the CDR3: TGCGCCAGCAGCCCCCCCGGTGGTACTAGCACAGATACGCAGTATTTT. It codes for CASSPPGGTSTDTQYF.

V and J are TRBV6-2 or TRBV6-3 and TRBJ1-4; 8 bases are shared with TRBD1. This CDR3 is 14 amino acids long. Unmatched junction bases numbered 9, after V lost 4 bases and J lost 11 bases. Germline V gene lookup returns CDR1 MNHEY and CDR2 SVGEGT. This CDR3 is CASSSAGGVRKLFF. The CDR3 DNA reads TGTGCCAGCAGTTCGGCAGGGGGCGTCAGGAAACTGTTTTTT.

This sequence joins TRBV6-5 and TRBJ1-2; a weak D match, TRBD1 (6 bases). CDR3 length: 14 residues. V was shortened by 2 bases and J by 7 bases, with 14 bases between the two germline ends. Germline CDR1 MNHEY, CDR2 SVGAGI. CDR3 DNA: TGTGCCAGCAGTTACGTTCATGGGGGCAGTGGCTACACCTTC. Amino acid sequence: CASSYVHGGSGYTF.

This rearrangement joins TRBV2 to TRBJ1-1, with TRBD1 as a possible D gene (5 bases). The CDR3 is 14 residues long. Germline loops: CDR1 SNHLY, CDR2 FYNNEI. Trimming pared 6 bases from V and 6 bases from J, leaving 17 bases between. The CDR3 here is CASRADSGGSEAFF. CDR3 nucleotides: TGTGCCAGCAGGGCGGATTCTGGGGGGTCTGAAGCTTTCTTT.

In this sample, this clone turned up once. This rearrangement joins TRBV5-1 to TRBJ2-1, with D possibly TRBD2 on 5 matching bases. Germline loops: CDR1 SGHRS, CDR2 YFSETQ. This CDR3 region has 13 residues. V was shortened by 1 base and J by 10 bases, with 12 bases between the two germline ends. The CDR3 reads CASSLSTPSEQFF. The CDR3 DNA sequence: TGCGCCAGCAGCTTGTCGACCCCTAGCGAGCAGTTCTTC. The full variable domain, rest sourced from reference TRBV5-1 and TRBJ2-1, is KAGVTQTPRYLIKTRGQQVTLSCSPISGHRSVSWYQQTPGQGLQFLFEYFSETQRNKGNFPGRFSGRQFSNSRSEMNVSTLELGDSALYLCASSLSTPSEQFFGPGTRLTVL.

This rearrangement joins TRBV27 to TRBJ1-5; D ambiguous. The CDR3 covers 14 residues. From germline, CDR1 is MNHEY and CDR2 SMNVEV (reference sequence). Trimming removed 5 bases from V and 3 bases from J, with 11 bases in between. CDR3 in amino acids: CASSQSNPNQPQHF. CDR3 in DNA: TGTGCCAGCAGTCAAAGCAACCCCAATCAGCCCCAGCATTTT.

This clone was seen a single time. The chain has TRBV11-2 and TRBJ1-2, with 11 bases aligning to TRBD1. There are 19 residues in the CDR3. Germline CDR1 reads SGHAT; CDR2 reads FQNNGV. The junction had 15 bases not matched to a gene; V was cut back by 2 bases and J by 4 bases. The CDR3 loop is CASSLMGSGQGAFSYGYTF. The CDR3 coding sequence is TGTGCCAGCAGCTTAATGGGGTCAGGACAGGGGGCTTTTTCCTATGGCTACACCTTC.

The chain joins TRBV6-5 to TRBJ2-5; perhaps TRBD2 as D (6 bases). Germline V gene sequence: CDR1 MNHEY, CDR2 SVGAGI. V was trimmed by 3 bases and J by 4 bases, leaving 12 bases between them. The CDR3 has 14 residues. CDR3: CASSYDPGVETQYF. The CDR3 DNA sequence: TGTGCCAGCAGTTATGACCCGGGGGTAGAGACCCAGTACTTC.